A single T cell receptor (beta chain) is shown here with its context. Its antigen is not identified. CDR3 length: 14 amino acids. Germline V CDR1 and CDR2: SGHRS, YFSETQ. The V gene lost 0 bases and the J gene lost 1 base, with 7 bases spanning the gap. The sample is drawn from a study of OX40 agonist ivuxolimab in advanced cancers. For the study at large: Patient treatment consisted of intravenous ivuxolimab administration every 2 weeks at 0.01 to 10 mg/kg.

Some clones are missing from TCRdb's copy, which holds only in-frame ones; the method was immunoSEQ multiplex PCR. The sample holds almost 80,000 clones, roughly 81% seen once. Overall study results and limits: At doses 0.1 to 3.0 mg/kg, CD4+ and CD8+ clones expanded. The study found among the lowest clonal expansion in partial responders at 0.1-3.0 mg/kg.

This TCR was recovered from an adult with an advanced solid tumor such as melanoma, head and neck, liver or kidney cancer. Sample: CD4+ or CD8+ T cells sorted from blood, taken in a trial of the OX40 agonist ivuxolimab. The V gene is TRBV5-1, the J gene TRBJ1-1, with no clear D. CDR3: CASSLDRRNTEAFF. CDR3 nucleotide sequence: TGCGCCAGCAGCTTGGACCGAAGGAACACTGAAGCTTTCTTT.